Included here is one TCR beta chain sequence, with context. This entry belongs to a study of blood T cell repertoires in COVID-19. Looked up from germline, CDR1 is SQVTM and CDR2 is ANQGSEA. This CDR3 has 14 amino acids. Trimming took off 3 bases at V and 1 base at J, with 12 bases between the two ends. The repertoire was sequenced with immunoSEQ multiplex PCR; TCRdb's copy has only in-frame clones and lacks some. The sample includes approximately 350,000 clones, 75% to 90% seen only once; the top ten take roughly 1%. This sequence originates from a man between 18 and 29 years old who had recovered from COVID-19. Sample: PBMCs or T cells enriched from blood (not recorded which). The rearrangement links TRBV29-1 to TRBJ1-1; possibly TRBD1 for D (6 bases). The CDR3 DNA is TGCAGCGTTGAGGGGGGGGCCGGGAACACTGAAGCTTTCTTT. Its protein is CSVEGGAGNTEAFF.